The T cell receptor (beta chain) under discussion was sequenced for a study of CD8 T cells in ankylosing spondylitis. The CDR3 is 12 residues long. The germline V gene encodes CDR1 SQVTM and CDR2 ANQGSEA. Trimming cost V 8 bases and J 1 base, with 8 bases left between them. Each CDR3 protein is one row after TCRdb ran MiXCR on the 5' RACE reads. This table has some 250,000 distinct CDR3 sequences, around 11% appearing once. This clonotype occurred many times. Its antigen is still unknown. The study, taken as a whole, reports: One TCR beta motif, made up of eight or nine highly homologous variants, appeared characteristic of ankylosing spondylitis blood.

The receptor was derived from a male donor with ankylosing spondylitis or in good health (not recorded which). Sequencing used blood, either unsorted or a sorted T cell fraction (not recorded which). The chain couples TRBV29-1 to TRBJ2-2; the D is unclear. The CDR3 reads CSLIGNTGELFF. In DNA form, the CDR3 reads TGCAGCCTAATAGGGAACACCGGGGAGCTGTTTTTT.